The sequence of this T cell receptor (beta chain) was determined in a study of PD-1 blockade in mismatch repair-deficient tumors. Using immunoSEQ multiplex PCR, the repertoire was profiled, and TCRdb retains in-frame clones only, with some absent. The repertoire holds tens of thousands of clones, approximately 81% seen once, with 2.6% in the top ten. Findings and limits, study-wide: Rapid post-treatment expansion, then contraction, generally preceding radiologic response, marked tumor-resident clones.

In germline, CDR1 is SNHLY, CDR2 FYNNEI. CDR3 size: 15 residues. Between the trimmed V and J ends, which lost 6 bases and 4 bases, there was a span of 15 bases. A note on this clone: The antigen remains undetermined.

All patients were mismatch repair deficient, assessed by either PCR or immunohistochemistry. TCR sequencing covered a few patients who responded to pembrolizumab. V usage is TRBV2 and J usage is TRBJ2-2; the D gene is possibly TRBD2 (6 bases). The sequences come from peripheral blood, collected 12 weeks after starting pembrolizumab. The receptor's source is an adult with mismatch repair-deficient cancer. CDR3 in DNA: TGTGCCAGCAGCGGGGGACTTGCGGGCACCGGGGAGCTGTTTTTT. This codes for CASSGGLAGTGELFF.